This TCR beta chain is from a study of T cells in localized non-small cell lung cancer. General study results and limits: Increased T cell density in blood showed an association with longer overall survival. In uninvolved adjacent lung, T cell clonality reached its highest value, exceeding tumor. A single tumor region was sequenced, leaving heterogeneity possible. A median of around 57 clones ranked among the top 100 in tumor appeared in adjacent lung.

Points on this clone: Its antigen is not identified.

Per the germline V gene, CDR1 is MGHRA and CDR2 is YSYEKL. Trimming left V 1 base short and J 3 bases short, with 10 bases between. CDR3 length: 15 residues. Generated by immunoSEQ multiplex PCR, the TCRdb table keeps only in-frame clones and is missing some. The data show 20,000 to 30,000 clones, 75% to 90% seen once. This receptor was taken from a female donor at least 60 years old with stage I lung adenocarcinoma. The chain is built from TRBV4-1 and TRBJ1-3; no definite D call. The material was peripheral blood, obtained before any cancer treatment. The CDR3 reads CASSQGGSGGNTIYF. The CDR3 coding sequence is TGCGCCAGCAGCCAAGGGGGAAGTGGTGGAAACACCATATATTTT.